The 21 T cell receptor beta chains in this list originate from one sample, sequenced in a study of technical replicates of blood from a few donors. Only in-frame clones appear in the TCRdb table, and some are missing; sequencing was by immunoSEQ multiplex PCR. The table shows more than 90,000 clones, with less than 96% occurring only once. The sample comprised T cells isolated from PBMCs. The receptors stem from a human donor in good health.

V is TRBV2 and J is TRBJ2-2; no clear D. CDR3 length: 14 residues. The germline CDR1 and CDR2 sequences are SNHLY and FYNNEI. The V gene lost 6 bases and the J gene lost 3 bases, with 11 bases spanning the gap. CDR3 in DNA: TGTGCCAGCAGGTTGGTCGCGGACACCGGGGAGCTGTTTTTT. Its protein product is CASRLVADTGELFF. The whole variable domain, filled in from reference TRBV2 and TRBJ2-2, reads EPEVTQTPSHQVTQMGQEVILRCVPISNHLYFYWYRQILGQKVEFLVSFYNNEISEKSEIFDDQFSVERPDGSNFTLKIRSTKLEDSAMYFCASRLVADTGELFFGEGSRLTVL.

J is TRBJ2-5 and V is TRBV6-1, with D tentatively TRBD1 (5 bases). Deletions cut 3 bases from V and 0 bases from J, with 11 bases between. Germline V gene sequence: CDR1 MNHNS, CDR2 SASEGT. The CDR3 extends over 15 amino acids. The CDR3 reads CASSDHIQDQETQYF. For the CDR3, the DNA is TGTGCCAGCAGTGACCATATACAGGACCAAGAGACCCAGTACTTC.

The chain joins TRBV5-6 to TRBJ1-2; D call uncertain. The CDR3 is made up of 12 amino acids. V lost 4 bases and J lost 8, with 12 bases in between. Germline values: CDR1 SGHDT, CDR2 YYEEEE. The CDR3 here is CASSIGLDGYTF. The CDR3 nucleotides are TGTGCCAGCAGCATCGGGTTAGACGGCTACACCTTC.

V is TRBV7-9 and J is TRBJ1-1; maybe TRBD1 (5 bases). The CDR3 has 12 amino acids. V dropped 5 bases and J dropped 9 bases, with 13 bases sitting between them. Germline loops: CDR1 SEHNR, CDR2 FQNEAQ (reference sequence). The CDR3: CASSTPGLKAFF. In DNA form, the CDR3 reads TGTGCCAGCAGCACACCGGGACTTAAAGCTTTCTTT.

This chain joins TRBV6-4 and TRBJ1-1, with D possibly being TRBD1 (5 bases). Looked up from germline, CDR1 is MRHNA and CDR2 is SNTAGT. The CDR3 covers 13 residues. V lost 3 bases, J lost 3 bases, and 8 bases lay in between. In DNA form, the CDR3 reads TGTGCCAGCAGTGAGGGACTGTACACTGAAGCTTTCTTT. This translates into CASSEGLYTEAFF.

The rearrangement links TRBV9 to TRBJ1-5; D perhaps matches TRBD1 (6 bases). Trimming pared 4 bases from V and 0 bases from J, leaving 11 bases between. The CDR3 runs to 15 residues. Germline V CDR1 and CDR2: SGDLS, YYNGEE. The CDR3 nucleotides read TGTGCCAGCAGCCCTTTAGGGGGTAGCAATCAGCCCCAGCATTTT. Its translation: CASSPLGGSNQPQHF.

The table lists this clone with a count of one. The rearrangement joins TRBV30 to TRBJ2-3; TRBD1 aligns across 9 bases. CDR1 is GTSNPN, CDR2 SVGIG, per germline (reference sequence). This CDR3 spans 15 amino acids. Trimming at V came to 2 bases and at J to 5 bases, leaving 8 bases not matched to a gene. This CDR3 reads CAWSSEGQGKDTQYF. The CDR3 bases are TGTGCCTGGAGTAGCGAGGGACAGGGCAAAGATACGCAGTATTTT.

The V and J genes are TRBV19 and TRBJ2-5, with 12 positions matching TRBD2. This CDR3 is built from 16 residues. Germline V gives CDR1 LNHDA, CDR2 SQIVND (reference sequence). The V and J ends lost 1 base and 4 bases, in that order; junction bases with no gene match: 4. The CDR3 region has the DNA TGTGCCAGTAGTATAGGGGAACTAGCGGGAGGAGAGACCCAGTACTTC. Amino acids: CASSIGELAGGETQYF.

The chain employs TRBV4-2 and TRBJ1-5, with 8 bases identical to TRBD1. Per germline, CDR1 LGHNA and CDR2 YNFKEQ. CDR3 length: 15 residues. With V trimmed by 0 bases and J by 4 bases, 2 bases remained unmatched. The CDR3 DNA reads as TGTGCCAGCAGCCAAGAACAGGGGGGTAATCAGCCCCAGCATTTT. It encodes CASSQEQGGNQPQHF.

The chain carries TRBV7-3 and TRBJ2-2, with 8 bases identical to TRBD2. The V and J ends lost 7 bases and 5 bases, in that order; junction bases with no gene match: 9. Germline values: CDR1 SGHTA, CDR2 FQGTGA. This CDR3 is built from 15 residues. The CDR3 spells CASTPGGGETGELFF. The CDR3 DNA is TGTGCCAGCACCCCGGGAGGGGGGGAGACCGGGGAGCTGTTTTTT.

V usage is TRBV19 and J usage is TRBJ2-1; 11 nucleotides align to TRBD2. Germline V CDR1 and CDR2: LNHDA, SQIVND (reference sequence). There are 17 residues in the CDR3. J was trimmed by 2 bases and V by 2 bases; bases with no gene match: 5. CDR3 residues: CASSIKGLAGPYNEQFF. DNA for the CDR3: TGTGCCAGTAGTATAAAAGGACTAGCGGGCCCCTACAATGAGCAGTTCTTC. The whole variable domain, remainder taken from reference TRBV19 and TRBJ2-1, is DGGITQSPKYLFRKEGQNVTLSCEQNLNHDAMYWYRQDPGQGLRLIYYSQIVNDFQKGDIAEGYSVSREKKESFPLTVTSAQKNPTAFYLCASSIKGLAGPYNEQFFGPGTRLTVL.

This clone was seen more than once but under ten times. The chain uses TRBV2 and TRBJ1-1; no definite D call. Germline values: CDR1 SNHLY, CDR2 FYNNEI. The ends were cut back, 7 bases at V and 10 bases at J, with 13 bases in the middle. This CDR3 region has 11 residues. Written as DNA, the CDR3 is TGTGCCAGCACCGTTCCCCTAGGAGCTTTCTTT. Translated: CASTVPLGAFF.

This clone has only one observation. The CDR3 sequence is CAISEPTGTNYGYTF. The DNA for the CDR3 is TGTGCCATCAGCGAGCCGACCGGGACTAACTATGGCTACACCTTC. The chain uses TRBV10-3 and TRBJ1-2; D gene unclear. Trimming took off 6 bases at V and 0 bases at J, with 14 bases between the two ends. This CDR3 contains 15 residues. Germline CDR1 reads ENHRY; CDR2 reads SYGVKD.

The CDR3 reads CASSLDRAAFF. CDR3 DNA sequence: TGTGCCAGCAGCTTAGACAGGGCAGCTTTCTTT. V gene TRBV5-6 combines with J gene TRBJ1-1, with 7 bases lining up with TRBD1. The CDR3 contains 11 residues. Germline V gene data show CDR1 as SGHDT and CDR2 as YYEEEE. Losses at the gene ends were 2 bases for V and 10 bases for J; bases not matched to a gene: 2. The variable domain in full, completed from reference TRBV5-6 and TRBJ1-1, reads DAGVTQSPTHLIKTRGQQVTLRCSPKSGHDTVSWYQQALGQGPQFIFQYYEEEERQRGNFPDRFSGHQFPNYSSELNVNALLLGDSALYLCASSLDRAAFFGQGTRLTVV.

The chain links TRBV9 to TRBJ2-1, with 14 bases identical to TRBD2. This CDR3 region has 15 residues. Trimming cost V 2 bases and J 10 bases; bases outside gene matches: 5. Germline-derived CDR1 and CDR2 are SGDLS and YYNGEE. CDR3 sequence reads: CASSVGTSGSTEQFF. CDR3 nucleotides: TGTGCCAGCAGCGTCGGGACTAGCGGGAGTACGGAGCAGTTCTTC.

The chain combines TRBV25-1 with TRBJ2-1, with TRBD1 matching over 8 bases. This CDR3 region has 16 residues. Trimming removed 3 bases from V and 4 bases from J; junction bases left unmatched: 8. Germline V gene lookup returns CDR1 MGHDK and CDR2 SYGVNS. The CDR3 loop reads CASSDDRGDLYNEQFF. The CDR3 DNA follows: TGTGCCAGCAGTGACGACAGGGGCGACCTTTACAATGAGCAGTTCTTC.

This chain uses TRBV11-2 with TRBJ1-4; D call uncertain. Looked up from germline, CDR1 is SGHAT and CDR2 is FQNNGV. The CDR3 is 11 amino acids. V lost 6 bases, J lost 5 bases, and 4 bases lay in between. The CDR3 region is CASRENEKLFF. DNA for the CDR3: TGTGCCAGCAGGGAGAATGAAAAACTGTTTTTT.

This chain connects TRBV9 to TRBJ2-5; TRBD2 might be the D (7 bases). There are 15 residues in the CDR3. Germline loops: CDR1 SGDLS, CDR2 YYNGEE. V lost 0 bases and J 1 base, leaving 10 bases between the germline ends. CDR3 nucleotide sequence: TGTGCCAGCAGCGTAGGAGGGGGGGGCCAAGAGACCCAGTACTTC. Translation gives CASSVGGGGQETQYF.

This clone was recorded only once. V gene TRBV7-8 combines with J gene TRBJ2-1; 8 nucleotides line up with TRBD1. Trimming removed 3 bases from V and 5 bases from J; junction bases left unmatched: 6. CDR3 length: 15 amino acids. CDR1 is SGHVS and CDR2 is FQNEAQ in the germline V gene. CDR3 region: CASSFVQGGNNEQFF. The DNA of the CDR3 is TGTGCCAGCAGCTTTGTACAGGGGGGCAACAATGAGCAGTTCTTC.

The rearrangement joins TRBV28 to TRBJ2-4, with TRBD2 matching 11 bases. V dropped 7 bases and J dropped 0; count of bases not matched to a gene: 8. The CDR3 is 17 residues long. The germline V gene has CDR1 MDHEN and CDR2 SYDVKM. The CDR3 spells CASKPAGLAGAKNIQYF. The DNA of the CDR3 is TGTGCCAGCAAACCGGCAGGACTAGCGGGAGCCAAAAACATTCAGTACTTC.

The gene calls are TRBV15 and TRBJ2-1, with TRBD2 matching 12 bases. V shed 1 base, J shed 10 bases, and the junction held 5 bases outside the gene matches. The CDR3 totals 15 residues. Germline CDR1 LNHNV, CDR2 YYDKDF (reference sequence). CDR3 nucleotide sequence: TGTGCCACCAGCAGAGCTAGCGGGAGGGCTCGGGAGCAGTTCTTC. This gives the protein CATSRASGRAREQFF.